The 27 T cell receptor beta chains given below trace back to one sample, sequenced in a study of blood T cell repertoires in COVID-19. TCRdb's table, derived via immunoSEQ multiplex PCR, lists solely in-frame clones and lacks some. This table holds some 120,000 clones, over 55% found once. Sequencing was carried out using peripheral blood. The origin of the receptors is a woman in her seventies with acute or convalescent COVID-19.

The rearrangement uses TRBV6-1 and TRBJ1-5, with D perhaps TRBD1 (5 bases). The CDR3 is 13 residues long. Germline CDR1 and CDR2: MNHNS and SASEGT. V shed 3 bases and J shed 7 bases, with 10 bases lying between them. The CDR3 reads CASSDSGYQPQHF. CDR3 sequence (DNA): TGTGCCAGCAGTGATTCAGGGTACCAGCCCCAGCATTTT.

The chain links TRBV3-1 (or the pseudogene TRBV3-2) to TRBJ2-1, with a tentative D call TRBD2 (6 bases). The germline V gene encodes CDR1 LGHDT and CDR2 YNNKEL (reference sequence). Trimming shortened V by 4 bases and J by 5 bases, and 18 bases separated the two germline ends. The CDR3 runs to 16 residues. Here the CDR3 reads CASSLSSGRGNNEQFF. CDR3 nucleotides: TGTGCCAGCAGCCTTTCAAGTGGGCGGGGAAACAATGAGCAGTTCTTC.

This rearrangement joins TRBV4-1 to TRBJ1-3; D perhaps matches TRBD1 (6 bases). This CDR3 contains 15 residues. Germline V gives CDR1 MGHRA, CDR2 YSYEKL. The V gene lost 4 bases and the J gene lost 3 bases, with 13 bases spanning the gap. The CDR3 loop reads CASSLGWTDGNTIYF. In nucleotides, the CDR3 is TGCGCCAGCAGCCTAGGGTGGACAGATGGAAACACCATATATTTT.

The CDR3 loop is CASSLASGRAVYNEQFF. CDR3 nucleotides: TGTGCCAGCAGCTTAGCTAGCGGGAGGGCCGTCTACAATGAGCAGTTCTTC. V is TRBV7-2 and J is TRBJ2-1; 11 positions match TRBD2. The CDR3 is made up of 17 amino acids. The V and J ends lost 0 bases and 3 bases, in that order; junction bases with no gene match: 4. CDR1 is SGHTA, CDR2 FQGNSA, per germline.

This chain links TRBV2 with TRBJ2-3; TRBD1 aligns across 7 bases. The junction had 10 bases not matched to a gene; V was cut back by 7 bases and J by 0 bases. Germline V gene lookup returns CDR1 SNHLY and CDR2 FYNNEI. The CDR3 length is 16 residues. CDR3 in amino acids: CASNYRGRPSTDTQYF. The CDR3 coding sequence is TGTGCCAGCAACTACAGGGGCCGTCCTAGCACAGATACGCAGTATTTT.

This clone was found once. The chain has TRBV12-3 or TRBV12-4 and TRBJ1-1; D not certain. CDR3 length: 13 residues. The V and J ends lost 6 bases and 6 bases respectively, with 14 bases between them. The CDR3 loop is CASSPYPTPEAFF. The CDR3 region has the DNA TGTGCCAGCAGCCCTTACCCGACTCCTGAAGCTTTCTTT.

A word on this clone: The sample has other DNA sequences that encode this CDR3 too. This chain joins TRBV28 and TRBJ2-7; 7 nucleotides agree with TRBD2. In germline, CDR1 is MDHEN, CDR2 SYDVKM. V lost 5 bases, J lost 2 bases, and 6 bases stayed unmatched. This CDR3 has 14 amino acids. CDR3 DNA: TGTGCCAGCAGTCCCCCGGGACTAACCTACGAGCAGTACTTC. Residues: CASSPPGLTYEQYF. Supplemented by reference TRBV28 and TRBJ2-7, the full variable domain reads DVKVTQSSRYLVKRTGEKVFLECVQDMDHENMFWYRQDPGLGLRLIYFSYDVKMKEKGDIPEGYSVSREKKERFSLILESASTNQTSMYLCASSPPGLTYEQYFGPGTRLTVT.

The chain combines TRBV27 with TRBJ2-2; possibly TRBD1 for D (7 bases). The V gene's germline CDR1 is MNHEY and CDR2 SMNVEV (reference sequence). The CDR3 loop spans 16 amino acids. V shed 1 base and J shed 9 bases, with 18 bases lying between them. The CDR3 sequence: CASSLWRDSSSRELFF. DNA for the CDR3: TGTGCCAGCAGTTTATGGCGGGACAGCTCCTCCCGGGAGCTGTTTTTT.

This chain joins TRBV25-1 and TRBJ2-3; a possible D gene is TRBD2 (6 bases). The germline V gene encodes CDR1 MGHDK and CDR2 SYGVNS. CDR3 length: 12 residues. V lost 4 bases and J lost 5, with 7 bases in between. CDR3 loop: CASSGGEDTQYF. The CDR3, as DNA: TGTGCCAGCAGTGGGGGGGAAGATACGCAGTATTTT.

J is TRBJ1-1 and V is TRBV27, with 10 bases matching TRBD1. The CDR3 is made up of 15 amino acids. The V segment lost 7 bases and the J segment 5 bases; nucleotides outside the gene matches: 10. The V gene's germline CDR1 is MNHEY and CDR2 SMNVEV (reference sequence). The CDR3 sequence is CASTKPGQGRTEAFF. The CDR3 DNA sequence: TGTGCCAGCACCAAACCGGGACAGGGGAGAACTGAAGCTTTCTTT.

This CDR3 is CASSLSGNHEQFF. DNA of the CDR3: TGTGCCAGCAGCTTATCAGGGAACCATGAGCAGTTCTTC. This chain joins TRBV7-3 and TRBJ2-1; tentative D call: TRBD1 (5 bases). V lost 2 bases and J lost 8, with 10 bases in between. The CDR3 consists of 13 residues. Germline assignment: CDR1 SGHTA and CDR2 FQGTGA. The full variable domain, in which reference TRBV7-3 and TRBJ2-1 provide the parts outside the CDR3, is GAGVSQTPSNKVTEKGKYVELRCDPISGHTALYWYRQSLGQGPEFLIYFQGTGAADDSGLPNDRFFAVRPEGSVSTLKIQRTERGDSAVYLCASSLSGNHEQFFGPGTRLTVL.

The chain is built from TRBV19 and TRBJ1-4, with 7 positions matching TRBD1. Germline assignment: CDR1 LNHDA and CDR2 SQIVND (reference sequence). This CDR3 is 15 amino acids long. The ends lost 6 bases at V and 1 base at J; junction bases unmatched: 5. The CDR3 DNA sequence: TGTGCCAGTAGAAGACAGGGCGGAACTAATGAAAAACTGTTTTTT. It specifies CASRRQGGTNEKLFF.

J is TRBJ2-5 and V is TRBV11-2, with TRBD1 identical over 7 bases. Germline assignment: CDR1 SGHAT and CDR2 FQNNGV. The CDR3 is 13 amino acids. J gave up 1 base and V 5 bases, and 1 base lay outside the gene matches. The DNA for the CDR3 is TGTGCCAGCAGCCGGGACAGCCAAGAGACCCAGTACTTC. Its translation is CASSRDSQETQYF.

This chain connects TRBV5-1 to TRBJ2-1; 10 bases line up with TRBD2. J lost 3 bases, V lost 8 bases, and 8 bases had no gene match. The CDR3 spans 15 residues. CDR1 SGHRS and CDR2 YFSETQ come from the germline V gene. CDR3 in amino acids: CASMPGLANYNEQFF. CDR3 nucleotides: TGCGCCAGTATGCCGGGACTAGCGAACTACAATGAGCAGTTCTTC.

This chain uses TRBV6-2 or TRBV6-3 with TRBJ1-2; weak D call: TRBD1 (6 bases). V was trimmed by 4 bases and J by 3 bases, leaving 12 bases between them. Germline values: CDR1 MNHEY, CDR2 SVGEGT. This CDR3 spans 14 amino acids. CDR3 sequence (DNA): TGTGCCAGCAGTTCACAAGGACAGTACTATGGCTACACCTTC. This gives the protein CASSSQGQYYGYTF.

The chain has TRBV21-1 and TRBJ2-1; the table calls TRBD2, which could not be checked here. TRBV21-1 counts as a pseudogene. The CDR3 consists of 17 residues. The CDR3 loop reads CASSSSLGSAAYNEQFF. The CDR3 nucleotides read TGTGCCAGCAGCTCTTCTTTGGGGAGCGCCGCCTACAATGAGCAGTTCTTC.

The chain joins TRBV4-3 to TRBJ1-4; 9 nucleotides align to TRBD1. V lost 0 bases to trimming and J lost 11 bases; unmatched junction nucleotides: 13. CDR1 and CDR2 (germline): LGHNA, YSLEER. The CDR3 contains 17 residues. CDR3 in DNA: TGCGCCAGCAGCCAAGATCTCCGGGACAGGGAAGTTGGGAAACTGTTTTTT. Protein sequence: CASSQDLRDREVGKLFF.

This chain uses TRBV11-2 with TRBJ1-3; 7 bases map to TRBD1. The CDR3 sequence is 15 residues long. The J segment lost 2 bases and the V segment lost 5 bases, leaving 6 bases of the junction unmatched. Per germline, CDR1 SGHAT and CDR2 FQNNGV. CDR3 coding DNA: TGTGCCAGCAGCCCATGGACAGGCGCTGGAAACACCATATATTTT. It encodes CASSPWTGAGNTIYF.

The chain joins TRBV18 to TRBJ1-1; D is perhaps TRBD1 (6 bases). With 3 bases removed from V and 1 base from J, the gap between germline ends came to 12 bases. CDR1 and CDR2 from the germline V gene are KGHSH and LQKENI. The length of the CDR3 is 15 residues. CDR3: CASSPAGVSNTEAFF. CDR3 coding DNA: TGTGCCAGCTCACCTGCAGGGGTATCGAACACTGAAGCTTTCTTT.

This clone showed up just a few times. The chain links TRBV7-2 to TRBJ1-1, with D possibly being TRBD1 (5 bases). The V gene's germline CDR1 is SGHTA and CDR2 FQGNSA. Trimming removed 5 bases at V and 0 bases at J, with 10 bases between. The CDR3 contains 14 residues. CDR3 amino acids: CASSPSTVNTEAFF. For the CDR3, the DNA is TGTGCCAGCAGCCCCTCGACAGTGAACACTGAAGCTTTCTTT.

On this clone itself: This may be a read error: a much more frequent sequence differs by one nucleotide. The V and J genes are TRBV3-1 (or the pseudogene TRBV3-2) and TRBJ1-2; 8 nucleotides match TRBD1. This CDR3 spans 14 amino acids. V lost 2 bases to trimming and J lost 4 bases; unmatched junction nucleotides: 3. Germline V gives CDR1 LGHDT, CDR2 YNNKEL (reference sequence). CDR3 amino acids: CASSQRQGTYGYTF. As DNA, the CDR3 is TGTGCCAGCAGCCAAAGACAGGGGACCTATGGCTACACCTTC.

The chain is built from TRBV3-1 (or the pseudogene TRBV3-2) and TRBJ2-7; 7 nucleotides line up with TRBD1. The V and J ends lost 2 bases and 2 bases, in that order; junction bases with no gene match: 3. Germline V CDR1 and CDR2: LGHDT, YNNKEL (reference sequence). The CDR3 runs to 14 residues. The CDR3 reads CASSQRGTAYEQYF. DNA for the CDR3: TGTGCCAGCAGCCAAAGAGGGACAGCCTACGAGCAGTACTTC.

In its sample, this clone was seen many times. The chain is built from TRBV21-1 and TRBJ1-6; TRBD1 is the table's D call and was not checked against the DNA. TRBV21-1 is classified as a pseudogene. This CDR3 is built from 21 residues. CDR3 in amino acids: CASSKARFSGVGDRPNSPLHF. CDR3 bases: TGTGCCAGCAGCAAAGCGCGGTTTAGTGGCGTCGGTGACAGACCCAATTCACCCCTCCACTTT.

This clone was observed once. J is TRBJ2-2 and V is TRBV6-2 or TRBV6-3, with TRBD1 as a possible D gene (5 bases). The ends were cut back, 2 bases at V and 8 bases at J, with 9 bases in the middle. The CDR3 has 13 residues. Germline V lookup: CDR1 MNHEY, CDR2 SVGEGT. The CDR3 nucleotides read TGTGCCAGCAGTTACCTAAGACAGGGGGAGCTGTTTTTT. The encoded protein is CASSYLRQGELFF.

This rearrangement joins TRBV21-1 to TRBJ1-5. TRBV21-1 is flagged as a pseudogene. The CDR3 spans 15 residues. CDR3 coding DNA: TGTGCCAGCAGCCCCTCGGGGGGCCGGAATCAGCCCCAGCATTTT. It encodes CASSPSGGRNQPQHF.

The chain joins TRBV3-1 (or the pseudogene TRBV3-2) to TRBJ1-4, with 10 bases lining up with TRBD1. Germline CDR1 and CDR2: LGHDT and YNNKEL (reference sequence). This CDR3 has 18 amino acids. Unmatched junction bases numbered 7, after V lost 1 base and J lost 2 bases. The CDR3 coding sequence is TGTGCCAGCAGCCAAGCGACAGGGGGCCGGGGTACTAATGAAAAACTGTTTTTT. Translation gives CASSQATGGRGTNEKLFF.

J is TRBJ2-7 and V is TRBV7-9, with D perhaps TRBD2 (7 bases). Germline CDR1 SEHNR, CDR2 FQNEAQ (reference sequence). The CDR3 contains 13 residues. The V gene lost 5 bases and the J gene lost 4 bases, with 12 bases spanning the gap. CDR3 coding DNA: TGTGCCAGCAGCGGGGGGGCGGAGTACGAGCAGTACTTC. It translates to CASSGGAEYEQYF.